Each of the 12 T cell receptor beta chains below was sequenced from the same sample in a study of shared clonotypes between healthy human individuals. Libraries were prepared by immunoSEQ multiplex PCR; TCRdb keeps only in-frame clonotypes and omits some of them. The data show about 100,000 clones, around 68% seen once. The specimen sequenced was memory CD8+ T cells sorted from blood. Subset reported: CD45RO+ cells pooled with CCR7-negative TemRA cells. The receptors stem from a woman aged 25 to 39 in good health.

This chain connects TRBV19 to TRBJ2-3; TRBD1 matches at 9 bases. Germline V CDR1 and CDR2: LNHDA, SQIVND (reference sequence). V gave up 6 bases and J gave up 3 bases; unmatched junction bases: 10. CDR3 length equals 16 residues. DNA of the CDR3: TGTGCCAGTAGAAAGTGGGGGACAGGGCTGACAGATACGCAGTATTTT. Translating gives CASRKWGTGLTDTQYF.

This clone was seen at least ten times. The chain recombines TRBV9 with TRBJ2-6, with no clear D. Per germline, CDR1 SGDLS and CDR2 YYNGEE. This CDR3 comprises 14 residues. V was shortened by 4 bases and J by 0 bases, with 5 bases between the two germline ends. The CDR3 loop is CASSPYSGANVLTF. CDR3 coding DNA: TGTGCCAGCAGCCCGTACTCTGGGGCCAACGTCCTGACTTTC.

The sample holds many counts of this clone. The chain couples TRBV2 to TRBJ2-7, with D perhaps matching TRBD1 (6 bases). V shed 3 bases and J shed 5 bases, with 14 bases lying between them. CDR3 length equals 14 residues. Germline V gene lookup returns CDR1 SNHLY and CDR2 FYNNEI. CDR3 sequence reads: CASSDSGAGNEQYF. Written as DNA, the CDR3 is TGTGCCAGCAGTGATTCAGGGGCAGGAAACGAGCAGTACTTC.

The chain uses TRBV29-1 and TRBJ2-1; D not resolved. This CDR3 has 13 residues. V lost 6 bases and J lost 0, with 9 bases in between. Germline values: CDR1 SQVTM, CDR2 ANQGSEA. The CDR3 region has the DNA TGCAGCGTCCAAGGTTACTCCTACAATGAGCAGTTCTTC. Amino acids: CSVQGYSYNEQFF.

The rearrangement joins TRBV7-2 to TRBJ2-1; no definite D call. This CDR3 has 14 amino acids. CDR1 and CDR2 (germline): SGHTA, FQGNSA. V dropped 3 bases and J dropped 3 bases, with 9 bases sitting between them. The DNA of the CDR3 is TGTGCCAGCAGCTTCCCGTGGAGCTACAATGAGCAGTTCTTC. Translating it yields CASSFPWSYNEQFF. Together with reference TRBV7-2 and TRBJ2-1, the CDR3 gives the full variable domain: GAGVSQSPSNKVTEKGKDVELRCDPISGHTALYWYRQSLGQGLEFLIYFQGNSAPDKSGLPSDRFSAERTGGSVSTLTIQRTQQEDSAVYLCASSFPWSYNEQFFGPGTRLTVL.

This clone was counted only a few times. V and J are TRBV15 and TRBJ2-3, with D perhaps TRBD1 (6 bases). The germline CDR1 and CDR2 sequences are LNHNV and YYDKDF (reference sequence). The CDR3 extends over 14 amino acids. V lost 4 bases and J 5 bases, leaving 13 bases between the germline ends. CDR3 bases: TGTGCCACCAGCAAACAGGGTAATATAGATACGCAGTATTTT. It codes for CATSKQGNIDTQYF.

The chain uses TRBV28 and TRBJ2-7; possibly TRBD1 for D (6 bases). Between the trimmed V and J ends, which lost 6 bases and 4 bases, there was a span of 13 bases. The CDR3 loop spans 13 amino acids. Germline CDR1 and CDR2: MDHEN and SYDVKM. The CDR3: CASSLGGPYEQYF. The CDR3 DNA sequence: TGTGCCAGCAGCTTAGGGGGACCATACGAGCAGTACTTC.

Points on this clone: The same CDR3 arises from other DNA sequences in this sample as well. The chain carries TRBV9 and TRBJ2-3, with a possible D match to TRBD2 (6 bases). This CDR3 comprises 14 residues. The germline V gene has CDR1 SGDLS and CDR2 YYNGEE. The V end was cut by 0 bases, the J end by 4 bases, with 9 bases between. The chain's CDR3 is CASSVGGASDTQYF. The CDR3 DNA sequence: TGTGCCAGCAGCGTAGGCGGGGCCTCAGATACGCAGTATTTT.

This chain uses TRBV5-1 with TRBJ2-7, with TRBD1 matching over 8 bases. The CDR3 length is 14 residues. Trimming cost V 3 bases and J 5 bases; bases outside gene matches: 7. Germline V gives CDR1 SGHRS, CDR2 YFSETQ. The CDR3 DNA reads TGCGCCAGCAGCTCCCAGGGGGCAGGGAACGAGCAGTACTTC. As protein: CASSSQGAGNEQYF. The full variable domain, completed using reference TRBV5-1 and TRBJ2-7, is KAGVTQTPRYLIKTRGQQVTLSCSPISGHRSVSWYQQTPGQGLQFLFEYFSETQRNKGNFPGRFSGRQFSNSRSEMNVSTLELGDSALYLCASSSQGAGNEQYFGPGTRLTVT.

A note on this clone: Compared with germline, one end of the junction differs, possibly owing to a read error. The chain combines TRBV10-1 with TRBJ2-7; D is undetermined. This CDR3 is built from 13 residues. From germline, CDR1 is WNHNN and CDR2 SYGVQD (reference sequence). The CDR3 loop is CASSESSTAEQYF. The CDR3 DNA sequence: TGTGCCAGCAGTGAGTCGTCCACAGCCGAGCAGTACTTC.

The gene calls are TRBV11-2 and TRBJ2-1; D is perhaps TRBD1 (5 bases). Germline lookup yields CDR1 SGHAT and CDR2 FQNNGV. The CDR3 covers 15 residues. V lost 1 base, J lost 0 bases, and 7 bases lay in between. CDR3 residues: CASSLGQSSYNEQFF. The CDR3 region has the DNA TGTGCCAGCAGCTTAGGACAGAGCTCCTACAATGAGCAGTTCTTC.

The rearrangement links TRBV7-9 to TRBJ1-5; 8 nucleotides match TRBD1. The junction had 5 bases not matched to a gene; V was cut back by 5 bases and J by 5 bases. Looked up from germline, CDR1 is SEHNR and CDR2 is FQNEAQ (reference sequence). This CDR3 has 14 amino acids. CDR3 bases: TGTGCCAGCAGCACAGGGGGTTCTCATCAGCCCCAGCATTTT. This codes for CASSTGGSHQPQHF.